Below are 25 T cell receptor beta chains sequenced from a single sample in a study of blood T cells in healthy people across ages. Then a second PCR, running roughly 7 to 11 cycles, was carried out with a sample-barcoded 5' primer and a J-beta primer mix. TCRdb reprocessed the 5' RACE reads via MiXCR and lists one record per CDR3 protein. This table holds over 1,300,000 distinct CDR3 sequences, roughly 60% found once. Sequenced material: blood. The receptors shown here come from a man younger than 35 in good health.

A note on this clonotype: At one of its ends the junction is not consistent with the germline gene, which may arise from a read error. This chain joins TRBV7-9 and TRBJ1-2, with D hard to call. From germline, CDR1 is SEHNR and CDR2 FQNEAQ (reference sequence). CDR3 length: 12 residues. Here the CDR3 reads CASSLPGSGYNF. CDR3 sequence (DNA): TGTGCCAGCAGCTTACCCGGATCTGGCTACAACTTC.

This chain connects TRBV5-1 to TRBJ2-1; 9 bases line up with TRBD2. The CDR3 length is 17 residues. Germline V gives CDR1 SGHRS, CDR2 YFSETQ. J was trimmed by 5 bases and V by 1 base; bases with no gene match: 10. The chain's CDR3 is CASSLFGSGRIHNEQFF. CDR3 DNA: TGCGCCAGCAGCTTGTTCGGGAGCGGGAGGATCCACAATGAGCAGTTCTTC.

The rearrangement joins TRBV12-3 or TRBV12-4 to TRBJ1-1; unclear D gene. The CDR3 totals 12 residues. Trimming took 6 bases from V and 5 from J, leaving 10 bases between them. CDR3 protein: CASRPGQTEAFF. In nucleotides, the CDR3 is TGTGCCAGCAGACCTGGTCAAACTGAAGCTTTCTTT.

This chain joins TRBV20-1 and TRBJ2-3; tentatively, D is TRBD1 (6 bases). CDR1 and CDR2 (germline): DFQATT, SNEGSKA (reference sequence). CDR3 length equals 15 residues. Deletions cut 6 bases from V and 0 bases from J, with 16 bases between. CDR3 sequence reads: CSAVSGVKSTDTQYF. The CDR3 DNA reads as TGCAGTGCCGTTTCAGGGGTCAAAAGCACAGATACGCAGTATTTT.

This clonotype was observed at least ten times. The chain recombines TRBV9 with TRBJ2-3; D uncertain. CDR3 size: 12 residues. V lost 0 bases and J 3 bases, leaving 2 bases between the germline ends. Germline-derived CDR1 and CDR2 are SGDLS and YYNGEE. CDR3 protein: CASSVATDTQYF. As DNA, the CDR3 is TGTGCCAGCAGCGTAGCTACAGATACGCAGTATTTT.

This clonotype was found a few times. The CDR3 bases are TGCAGTGCTAGAGATAATCCCCCGGTGAGCGAGCAGTACTTC. Its translation is CSARDNPPVSEQYF. The chain carries TRBV20-1 and TRBJ2-5; D not certain. The J call may be in error: the DNA end matches TRBJ2-7 better. CDR1 and CDR2 (germline): DFQATT, SNEGSKA (reference sequence). This CDR3 has 14 amino acids.

The rearrangement uses TRBV25-1 and TRBJ2-1; 8 positions match TRBD1. CDR3 length: 16 residues. CDR1 is MGHDK and CDR2 is SYGVNS in the germline V gene. V shed 3 bases and J 8 bases; nucleotides not matched to a gene: 12. CDR3 DNA sequence: TGTGCCAGCAGTGACAGGGGGCGCAGATCCTCAGATGAGCAGTTCTTC. Amino acids: CASSDRGRRSSDEQFF.

In its sample, this clonotype was seen once. The CDR3 protein is CSARESLRTSEAQYF. DNA of the CDR3: TGCAGTGCTAGAGAGAGTCTGCGTACTAGCGAGGCCCAGTACTTC. The chain combines TRBV20-1 with TRBJ2-7; 7 nucleotides agree with TRBD2. V trimming: 0 bases; J trimming: 10 bases; junction bases outside the gene matches: 15. The CDR3 has 15 residues. Germline V lookup: CDR1 DFQATT, CDR2 SNEGSKA (reference sequence).

V and J are TRBV5-1 and TRBJ1-1; 11 positions agree with TRBD1. This CDR3 is 14 amino acids long. Germline loops: CDR1 SGHRS, CDR2 YFSETQ. Trimming took 4 bases from V and 4 from J; bases not matched to a gene: 3. CDR3 DNA sequence: TGCGCCAGCAGCGGACAGGGGGCGCCCACTGAAGCTTTCTTT. This sequence encodes CASSGQGAPTEAFF.

The CDR3 sequence is CASQGSYEQYF. CDR3 DNA sequence: TGTGCCAGCCAGGGGTCCTACGAGCAGTACTTC. The chain employs TRBV18 and TRBJ2-7, with a weak D call TRBD1 (6 bases). This CDR3 contains 11 residues. Germline assignment: CDR1 KGHSH and CDR2 LQKENI. The V and J ends lost 8 bases and 1 base respectively, with 6 bases between them. Looking up the rest from reference TRBV18 and TRBJ2-7 gives the full variable domain: NAGVMQNPRHLVRRRGQEARLRCSPMKGHSHVYWYRQLPEEGLKFMVYLQKENIIDESGMPKERFSAEFPKEGPSILRIQQVVRGDSAAYFCASQGSYEQYFGPGTRLTVT.

The chain is built from TRBV10-2 and TRBJ2-5; D is perhaps TRBD1 (6 bases). The CDR3 loop spans 14 amino acids. The V gene lost 3 bases and the J gene lost 2 bases, with 10 bases spanning the gap. Germline CDR1 reads WSHSY; CDR2 reads SAAADI. The CDR3 DNA reads as TGCGCCAGCAGTGACCCGACAGGACAAGAGACCCAGTACTTC. Its protein product is CASSDPTGQETQYF.

The chain carries TRBV6-5 and TRBJ2-1; TRBD2 agrees at 7 bases. There are 11 residues in the CDR3. With 5 bases clipped from V and 15 bases from J, the junction kept 7 bases outside the gene matches. CDR1 and CDR2 from the germline V gene are MNHEY and SVGAGI. The CDR3 protein is CASSPGGSLFF. CDR3 coding DNA: TGTGCCAGCAGTCCGGGGGGAAGTCTGTTCTTC.

The V and J genes are TRBV5-6 and TRBJ1-2; D call uncertain. This CDR3 spans 14 amino acids. Trimming removed 1 base at V and 5 bases at J, with 12 bases between. The V gene's germline CDR1 is SGHDT and CDR2 YYEEEE. The CDR3 spells CASSLPRSGYGYTF. The CDR3 region has the DNA TGTGCCAGCAGCTTGCCCCGATCCGGATATGGCTACACCTTC.

This clonotype was counted only a few times. In nucleotides, the CDR3 is TGTGCCAGCGGGGGGCTCGGCAATGAGCAGTACTTC. Protein sequence: CASGGLGNEQYF. V and J are TRBV6-6 and TRBJ2-5; D possibly matches TRBD1 or TRBD2 (6 bases each). The CDR3 extends over 12 amino acids. The germline V gene encodes CDR1 MNHNY and CDR2 SVGAGI (reference sequence). Between the trimmed V and J ends, which lost 8 bases and 11 bases, there was a span of 18 bases.

J is TRBJ2-5 and V is TRBV12-3 or TRBV12-4; tentatively, D is TRBD2 (7 bases). The end of the DNA aligns better with TRBJ2-7, so the J call may be wrong. The CDR3 has 14 residues. The CDR3 coding sequence is TGTGCCAGCAGTCCGAGGGGGGGTCTCTCCGAGCAGTACTTC. As protein: CASSPRGGLSEQYF.

The chain couples TRBV25-1 to TRBJ1-5, with a tentative D call TRBD1 (6 bases). The length of the CDR3 is 20 residues. The germline CDR1 and CDR2 sequences are MGHDK and SYGVNS. V dropped 1 base and J dropped 3 bases, with 25 bases sitting between them. CDR3 DNA sequence: TGTGCCAGCAGTGAATGTGGAGGGGATTTGAAGACAGGTTTCAATCAGCCCCAGCATTTT. This codes for CASSECGGDLKTGFNQPQHF.

This rearrangement joins TRBV30 to TRBJ2-5; 10 bases align to TRBD2. V was pared by 2 bases and J by 2 bases, with 5 bases of the junction left unmatched. The length of the CDR3 is 15 residues. Germline V CDR1 and CDR2: GTSNPN, SVGIG (reference sequence). For the CDR3, the DNA is TGTGCCTGGAGTCCGGGACTAGCGAGACAAGAGACCCAGTACTTC. As protein: CAWSPGLARQETQYF.

The chain combines TRBV4-1 with TRBJ2-7; D is undetermined. Deletions cut 1 base from V and 0 bases from J, with 13 bases between. CDR1 is MGHRA, CDR2 YSYEKL, per germline. The CDR3 extends over 16 amino acids. The CDR3, as DNA: TGCGCCAGCAGCCAAGGATCAATCCCGACCTCCTACGAGCAGTACTTC. The encoded protein is CASSQGSIPTSYEQYF.

J is TRBJ2-7 and V is TRBV4-2, with D possibly TRBD2 on 5 matching bases. Germline V gene data show CDR1 as LGHNA and CDR2 as YNFKEQ. Deletions cut 6 bases from V and 5 bases from J, with 14 bases between. This CDR3 contains 13 residues. Here the CDR3 reads CASSLTKLNEQYF. CDR3 DNA: TGTGCCAGCAGTCTGACTAAGTTGAACGAGCAGTACTTC.

The chain couples TRBV3-1 to TRBJ1-2; perhaps TRBD1 as D (6 bases). From germline, CDR1 is LGHDT and CDR2 YNNKEL (reference sequence). With 1 base removed from V and 3 bases from J, the gap between germline ends came to 15 bases. The CDR3 has 16 residues. CDR3 residues: CASSQGVGGTYYGYTF. Here the CDR3 DNA reads TGTGCCAGCAGCCAAGGGGTCGGGGGCACCTACTATGGCTACACCTTC.

The CDR3 nucleotides are TGTGCCAGCAGACCATACGGGACAGGGAGGTCAGAGACCCAGTACTTC. Translation: CASRPYGTGRSETQYF. The rearrangement links TRBV6-6 to TRBJ2-7; TRBD1 aligns across 9 bases. The J call is uncertain, as TRBJ2-5 better fits the DNA end. The CDR3 is 16 residues long. The germline CDR1 and CDR2 sequences are MNHNY and SVGAGI (reference sequence).

There are a few counts of this clonotype. The rearrangement joins TRBV4-3 to TRBJ2-7; D may match TRBD1 or TRBD2 (5 bases each). The CDR3 runs to 15 residues. Germline loops: CDR1 LGHNA, CDR2 YSLEER. Trimming took 0 bases from V and 2 from J, leaving 11 bases between them. CDR3 residues: CASSQEGDGTYEQYF. The CDR3 nucleotides are TGCGCCAGCAGCCAAGAAGGGGACGGTACCTACGAGCAGTACTTC.

The rearrangement links TRBV27 to TRBJ2-3, with TRBD1 identical over 7 bases. The CDR3 runs 14 residues. The V gene's germline CDR1 is MNHEY and CDR2 SMNVEV (reference sequence). J was trimmed by 9 bases and V by 4 bases; bases with no gene match: 10. The DNA of the CDR3 is TGTGCCAGCAGTTCCGTTGCGACAGGGAGAACGCAGTATTTT. It codes for CASSSVATGRTQYF.

This chain joins TRBV9 and TRBJ2-1; 8 nucleotides agree with TRBD1. The junction had 11 bases not matched to a gene; V was cut back by 4 bases and J by 8 bases. Germline V gene data show CDR1 as SGDLS and CDR2 as YYNGEE. This CDR3 region has 15 residues. The CDR3 sequence is CASSTRQGITHEQFF. Written as DNA, the CDR3 is TGTGCCAGCAGCACTCGACAGGGGATCACCCATGAGCAGTTCTTC.

The rearrangement joins TRBV20-1 to TRBJ1-6; D ambiguous. This CDR3 region has 13 residues. The germline CDR1 and CDR2 sequences are DFQATT and SNEGSKA (reference sequence). V was shortened by 5 bases and J by 5 bases, with 10 bases between the two germline ends. CDR3 nucleotide sequence: TGCAGTGCTGATAGGGCGGATAATTCACCCCTCCACTTT. It translates to CSADRADNSPLHF.